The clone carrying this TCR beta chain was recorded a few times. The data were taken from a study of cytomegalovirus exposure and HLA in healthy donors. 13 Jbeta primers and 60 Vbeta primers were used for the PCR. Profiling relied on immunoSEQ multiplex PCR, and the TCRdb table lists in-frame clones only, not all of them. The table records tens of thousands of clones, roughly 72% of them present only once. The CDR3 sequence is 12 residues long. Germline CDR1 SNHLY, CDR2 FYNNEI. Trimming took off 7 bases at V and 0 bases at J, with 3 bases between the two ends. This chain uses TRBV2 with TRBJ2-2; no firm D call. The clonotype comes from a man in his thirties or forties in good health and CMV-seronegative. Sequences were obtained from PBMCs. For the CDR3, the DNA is TGTGCCAGCACATCGAACACCGGGGAGCTGTTTTTT. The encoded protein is CASTSNTGELFF.